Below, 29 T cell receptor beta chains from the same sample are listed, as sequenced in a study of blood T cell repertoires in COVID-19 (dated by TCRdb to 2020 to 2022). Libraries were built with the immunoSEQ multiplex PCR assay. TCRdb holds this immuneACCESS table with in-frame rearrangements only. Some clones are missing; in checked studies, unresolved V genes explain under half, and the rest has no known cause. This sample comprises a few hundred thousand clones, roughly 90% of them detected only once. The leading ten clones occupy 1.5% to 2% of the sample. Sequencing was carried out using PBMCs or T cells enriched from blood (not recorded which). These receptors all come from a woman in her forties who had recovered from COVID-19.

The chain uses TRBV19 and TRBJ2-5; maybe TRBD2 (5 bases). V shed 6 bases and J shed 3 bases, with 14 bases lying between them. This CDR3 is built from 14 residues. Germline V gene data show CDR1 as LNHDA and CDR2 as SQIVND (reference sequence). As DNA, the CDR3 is TGTGCCAGTAGCCCTCAGACGGGGAAAGAGACCCAGTACTTC. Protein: CASSPQTGKETQYF.

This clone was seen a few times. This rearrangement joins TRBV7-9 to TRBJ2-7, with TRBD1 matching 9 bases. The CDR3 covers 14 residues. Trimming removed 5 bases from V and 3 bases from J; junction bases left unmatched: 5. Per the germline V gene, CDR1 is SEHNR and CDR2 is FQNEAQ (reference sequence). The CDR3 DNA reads TGTGCCAGCAGCCCCCGGGACAGGGTCTACGAGCAGTACTTC. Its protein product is CASSPRDRVYEQYF.

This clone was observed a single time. CDR3 DNA sequence: TGTGCCAGCAGCCCCGTCCGGGATAATTCACCCCTCCACTTT. Protein product: CASSPVRDNSPLHF. V and J are TRBV3-1 (or the pseudogene TRBV3-2) and TRBJ1-6; D gene uncertain. The CDR3 is 14 amino acids. Trimming took 4 bases from V and 5 from J, leaving 9 bases between them. Germline lookup yields CDR1 LGHDT and CDR2 YNNKEL (reference sequence).

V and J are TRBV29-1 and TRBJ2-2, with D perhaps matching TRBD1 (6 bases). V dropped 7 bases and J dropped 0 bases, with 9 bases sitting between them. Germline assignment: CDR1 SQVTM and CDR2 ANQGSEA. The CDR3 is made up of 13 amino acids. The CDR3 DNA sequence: TGCAGCGCTAGGACAGCGAACACCGGGGAGCTGTTTTTT. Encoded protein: CSARTANTGELFF.

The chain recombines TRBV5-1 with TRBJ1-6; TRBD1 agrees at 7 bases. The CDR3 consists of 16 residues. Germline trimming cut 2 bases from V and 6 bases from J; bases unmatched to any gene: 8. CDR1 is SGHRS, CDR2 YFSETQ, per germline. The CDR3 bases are TGCGCCAGCAGCTTCGATCGACAGGGACTTAATTCACCCCTCCACTTT. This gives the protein CASSFDRQGLNSPLHF.

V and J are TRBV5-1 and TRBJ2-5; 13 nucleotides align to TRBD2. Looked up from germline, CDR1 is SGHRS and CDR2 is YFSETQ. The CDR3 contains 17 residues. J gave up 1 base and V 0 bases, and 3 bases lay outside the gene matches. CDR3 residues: CASSLGLAGGSQETQYF. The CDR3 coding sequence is TGCGCCAGCAGCTTGGGACTAGCGGGAGGCTCCCAAGAGACCCAGTACTTC.

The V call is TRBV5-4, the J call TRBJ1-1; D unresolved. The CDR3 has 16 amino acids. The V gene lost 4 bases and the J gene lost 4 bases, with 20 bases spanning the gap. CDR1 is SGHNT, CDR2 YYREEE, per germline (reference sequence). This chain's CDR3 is CASSPPVGTRSTEAFF. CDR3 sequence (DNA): TGTGCCAGCAGCCCCCCGGTGGGCACGCGTAGCACTGAAGCTTTCTTT.

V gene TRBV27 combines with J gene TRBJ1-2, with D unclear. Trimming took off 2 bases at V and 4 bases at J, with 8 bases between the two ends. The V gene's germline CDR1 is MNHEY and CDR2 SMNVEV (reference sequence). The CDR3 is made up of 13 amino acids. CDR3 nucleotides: TGTGCCAGCAGTTTAACGAGCTCCTATGGCTACACCTTC. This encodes CASSLTSSYGYTF.

The CDR3 reads CASSQLYGYTF. As DNA, the CDR3 is TGTGCCAGCAGCCAACTGTATGGCTACACCTTC. V gene TRBV3-1 (or the pseudogene TRBV3-2) combines with J gene TRBJ1-2; unclear D gene. Germline V gene lookup returns CDR1 LGHDT and CDR2 YNNKEL (reference sequence). V lost 2 bases and J lost 5, with 3 bases in between. The CDR3 totals 11 residues.

The CDR3 loop is CASSLGQEAFF. CDR3 in DNA: TGTGCCAGCAGTTTGGGCCAAGAAGCTTTCTTT. The chain combines TRBV12-3 or TRBV12-4 with TRBJ1-1; D gene unclear. The CDR3 covers 11 residues. The ends were cut back, 3 bases at V and 8 bases at J, with 7 bases in the middle.

CDR3 coding DNA: TGTGCCAGCACCCTGAACAGGGACGGGAACACTGAAGCTTTCTTT. Translation gives CASTLNRDGNTEAFF. This chain joins TRBV3-1 (or the pseudogene TRBV3-2) and TRBJ1-1; possible D gene TRBD1, 6 bases. Germline loops: CDR1 LGHDT, CDR2 YNNKEL (reference sequence). V was cut by 7 bases and J by 1 base, with 16 bases left in between. The CDR3 runs to 15 residues.

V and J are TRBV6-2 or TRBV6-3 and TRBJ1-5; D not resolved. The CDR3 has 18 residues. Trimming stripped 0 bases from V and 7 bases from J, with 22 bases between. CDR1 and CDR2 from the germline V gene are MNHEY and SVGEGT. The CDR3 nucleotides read TGTGCCAGCAGTTACTCGAAAGGTTTCGGGGTAAGGCGGCAGCCCCAGCATTTT. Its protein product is CASSYSKGFGVRRQPQHF.

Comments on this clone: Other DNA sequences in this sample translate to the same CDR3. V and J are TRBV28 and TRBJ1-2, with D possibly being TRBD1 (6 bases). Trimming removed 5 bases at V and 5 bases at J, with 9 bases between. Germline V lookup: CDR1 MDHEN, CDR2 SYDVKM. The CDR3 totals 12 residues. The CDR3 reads CASSLQGYGYTF. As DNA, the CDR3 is TGTGCCAGCAGTCTACAGGGATATGGCTACACCTTC.

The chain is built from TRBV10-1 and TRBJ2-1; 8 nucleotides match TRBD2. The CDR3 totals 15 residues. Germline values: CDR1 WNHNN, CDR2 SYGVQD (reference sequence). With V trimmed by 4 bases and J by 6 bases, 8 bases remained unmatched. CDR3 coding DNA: TGCGCCAGCAGTGGGGACGGGAGGGCCCTCAATGAGCAGTTCTTC. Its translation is CASSGDGRALNEQFF.

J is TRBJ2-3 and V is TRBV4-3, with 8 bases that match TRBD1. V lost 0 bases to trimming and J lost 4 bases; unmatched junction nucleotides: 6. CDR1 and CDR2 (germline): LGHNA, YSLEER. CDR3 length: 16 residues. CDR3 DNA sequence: TGCGCCAGCAGCCAAGATAAGCAGGGGGCGGCAGATACGCAGTATTTT. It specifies CASSQDKQGAADTQYF.

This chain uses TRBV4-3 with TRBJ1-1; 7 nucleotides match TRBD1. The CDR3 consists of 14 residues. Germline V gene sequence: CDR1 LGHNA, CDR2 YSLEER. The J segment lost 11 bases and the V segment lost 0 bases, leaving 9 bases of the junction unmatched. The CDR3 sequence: CASSQEGGQADAFF. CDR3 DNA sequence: TGCGCCAGCAGCCAAGAGGGTGGACAGGCGGATGCTTTCTTT.

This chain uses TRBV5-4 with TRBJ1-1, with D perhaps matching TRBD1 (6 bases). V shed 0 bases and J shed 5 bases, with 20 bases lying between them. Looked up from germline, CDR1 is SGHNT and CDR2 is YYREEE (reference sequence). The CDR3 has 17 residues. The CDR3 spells CASSLGPRGGRWTEAFF. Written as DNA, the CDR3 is TGTGCCAGCAGCTTGGGTCCCCGGGGGGGGCGCTGGACTGAAGCTTTCTTT.

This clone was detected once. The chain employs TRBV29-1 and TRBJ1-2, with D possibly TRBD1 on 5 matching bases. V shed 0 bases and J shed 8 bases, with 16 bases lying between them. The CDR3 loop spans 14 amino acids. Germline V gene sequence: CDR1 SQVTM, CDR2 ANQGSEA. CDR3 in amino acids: CSVEDKMGGSGYTF. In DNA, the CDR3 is TGCAGCGTTGAAGATAAAATGGGGGGGAGCGGCTACACCTTC.

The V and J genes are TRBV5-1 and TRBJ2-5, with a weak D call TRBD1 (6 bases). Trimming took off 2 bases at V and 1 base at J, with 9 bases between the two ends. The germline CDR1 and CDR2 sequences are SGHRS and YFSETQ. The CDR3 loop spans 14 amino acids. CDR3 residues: CASSLQGSQETQYF. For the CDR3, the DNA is TGCGCCAGCAGCTTACAGGGCAGCCAAGAGACCCAGTACTTC.

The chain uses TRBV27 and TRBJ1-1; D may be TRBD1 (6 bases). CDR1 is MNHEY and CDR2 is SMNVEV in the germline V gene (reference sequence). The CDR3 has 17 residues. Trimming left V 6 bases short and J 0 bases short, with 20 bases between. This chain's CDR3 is CASSRSRGGAVNTEAFF. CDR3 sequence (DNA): TGTGCCAGCAGCCGTTCCCGGGGGGGGGCAGTGAACACTGAAGCTTTCTTT.

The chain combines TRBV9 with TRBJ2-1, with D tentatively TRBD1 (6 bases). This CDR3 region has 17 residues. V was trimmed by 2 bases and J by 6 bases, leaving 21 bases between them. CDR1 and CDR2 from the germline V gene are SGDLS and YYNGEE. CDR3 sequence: CASSVAFGDTPPNEQFF. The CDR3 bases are TGTGCCAGCAGCGTCGCCTTCGGGGACACCCCCCCCAATGAGCAGTTCTTC.

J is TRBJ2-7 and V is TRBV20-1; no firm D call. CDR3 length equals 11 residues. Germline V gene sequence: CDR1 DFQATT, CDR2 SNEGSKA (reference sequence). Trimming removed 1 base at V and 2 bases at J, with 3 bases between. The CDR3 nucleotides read TGCAGTGCTAGAGTCACCTACGAGCAGTACTTC. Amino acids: CSARVTYEQYF.

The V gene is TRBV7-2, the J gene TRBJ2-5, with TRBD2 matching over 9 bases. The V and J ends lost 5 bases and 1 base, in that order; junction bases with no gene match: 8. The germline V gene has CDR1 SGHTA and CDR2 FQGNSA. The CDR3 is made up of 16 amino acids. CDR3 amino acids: CASSLTTSGLQETQYF. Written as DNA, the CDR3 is TGTGCCAGCAGCCTGACGACTAGCGGACTCCAAGAGACCCAGTACTTC.

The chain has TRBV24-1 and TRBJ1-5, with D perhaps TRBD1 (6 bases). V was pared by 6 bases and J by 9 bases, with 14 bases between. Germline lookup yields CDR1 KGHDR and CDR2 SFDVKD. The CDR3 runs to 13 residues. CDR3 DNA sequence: TGTGCCACCAGTTCGGGGGGGGGCGGGCCCCAGCATTTT. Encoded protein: CATSSGGGGPQHF.

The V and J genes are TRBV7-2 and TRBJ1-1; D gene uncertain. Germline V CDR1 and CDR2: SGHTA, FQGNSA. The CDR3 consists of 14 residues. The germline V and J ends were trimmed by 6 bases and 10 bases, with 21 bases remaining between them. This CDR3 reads CASRDAGLPGAAFF. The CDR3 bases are TGTGCCAGCAGGGACGCGGGCCTCCCAGGAGCAGCTTTCTTT.

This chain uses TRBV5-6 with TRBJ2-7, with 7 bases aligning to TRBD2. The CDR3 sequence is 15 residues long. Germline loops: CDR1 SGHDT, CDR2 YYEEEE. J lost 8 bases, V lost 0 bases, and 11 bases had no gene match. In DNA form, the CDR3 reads TGTGCCAGCAGCTTGGATACAGCGGGACGGTCGAAGCAGTACTTC. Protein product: CASSLDTAGRSKQYF. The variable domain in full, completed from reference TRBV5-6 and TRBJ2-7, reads DAGVTQSPTHLIKTRGQQVTLRCSPKSGHDTVSWYQQALGQGPQFIFQYYEEEERQRGNFPDRFSGHQFPNYSSELNVNALLLGDSALYLCASSLDTAGRSKQYFGPGTRLTVT.

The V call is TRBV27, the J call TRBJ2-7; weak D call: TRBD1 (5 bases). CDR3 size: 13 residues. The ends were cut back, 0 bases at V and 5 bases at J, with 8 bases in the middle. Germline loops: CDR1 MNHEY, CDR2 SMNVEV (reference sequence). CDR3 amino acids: CASSLSAGNEQYF. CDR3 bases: TGTGCCAGCAGTTTATCGGCAGGGAACGAGCAGTACTTC.

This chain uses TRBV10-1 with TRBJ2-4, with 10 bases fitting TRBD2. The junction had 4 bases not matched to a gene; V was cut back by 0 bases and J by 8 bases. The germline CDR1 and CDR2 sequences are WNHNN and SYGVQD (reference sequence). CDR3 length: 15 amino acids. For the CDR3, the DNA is TGCGCCAGCAGTGAGTCTAGCGGGAGGAGGGACATTCAGTACTTC. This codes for CASSESSGRRDIQYF.

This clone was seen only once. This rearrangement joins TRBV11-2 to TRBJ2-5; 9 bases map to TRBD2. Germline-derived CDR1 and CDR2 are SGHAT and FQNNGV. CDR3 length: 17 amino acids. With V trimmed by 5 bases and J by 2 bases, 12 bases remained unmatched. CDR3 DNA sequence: TGTGCCAGCAGCCTCCGGCGGGAGGGCAGGCGGCAAGAGACCCAGTACTTC. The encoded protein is CASSLRREGRRQETQYF.